This entry describes one T cell receptor (beta chain). This entry is derived from a study of T cells in Graves' hyperthyroidism and ophthalmopathy. V shed 5 bases, J shed 1 base, and the junction held 7 bases outside the gene matches. This CDR3 comprises 15 residues. Researchers took RNA transcripts and amplified the TCR beta CDR3 regions from them. Primed by the HTBI set, a first-round RT-PCR was run on the TCR CDR3. TCRdb called the multiplex PCR reads again in MiXCR, with one record for every CDR3 protein. The table has 650,000 to 800,000 distinct CDR3 sequences, roughly 46% seen once. This receptor was obtained from an adult man with Graves' disease, either hyperthyroidism or ophthalmopathy (not recorded which). The chain links TRBV12-3 or TRBV12-4 to TRBJ1-1; the match to TRBD1 covers 7 bases. Material for sequencing was peripheral blood or thyroid tissue (not recorded which). The CDR3 loop reads CASSHRQGQNTEAFF. The CDR3 bases are TGTGCCAGCAGTCATAGACAGGGCCAGAACACTGAAGCTTTCTTT.